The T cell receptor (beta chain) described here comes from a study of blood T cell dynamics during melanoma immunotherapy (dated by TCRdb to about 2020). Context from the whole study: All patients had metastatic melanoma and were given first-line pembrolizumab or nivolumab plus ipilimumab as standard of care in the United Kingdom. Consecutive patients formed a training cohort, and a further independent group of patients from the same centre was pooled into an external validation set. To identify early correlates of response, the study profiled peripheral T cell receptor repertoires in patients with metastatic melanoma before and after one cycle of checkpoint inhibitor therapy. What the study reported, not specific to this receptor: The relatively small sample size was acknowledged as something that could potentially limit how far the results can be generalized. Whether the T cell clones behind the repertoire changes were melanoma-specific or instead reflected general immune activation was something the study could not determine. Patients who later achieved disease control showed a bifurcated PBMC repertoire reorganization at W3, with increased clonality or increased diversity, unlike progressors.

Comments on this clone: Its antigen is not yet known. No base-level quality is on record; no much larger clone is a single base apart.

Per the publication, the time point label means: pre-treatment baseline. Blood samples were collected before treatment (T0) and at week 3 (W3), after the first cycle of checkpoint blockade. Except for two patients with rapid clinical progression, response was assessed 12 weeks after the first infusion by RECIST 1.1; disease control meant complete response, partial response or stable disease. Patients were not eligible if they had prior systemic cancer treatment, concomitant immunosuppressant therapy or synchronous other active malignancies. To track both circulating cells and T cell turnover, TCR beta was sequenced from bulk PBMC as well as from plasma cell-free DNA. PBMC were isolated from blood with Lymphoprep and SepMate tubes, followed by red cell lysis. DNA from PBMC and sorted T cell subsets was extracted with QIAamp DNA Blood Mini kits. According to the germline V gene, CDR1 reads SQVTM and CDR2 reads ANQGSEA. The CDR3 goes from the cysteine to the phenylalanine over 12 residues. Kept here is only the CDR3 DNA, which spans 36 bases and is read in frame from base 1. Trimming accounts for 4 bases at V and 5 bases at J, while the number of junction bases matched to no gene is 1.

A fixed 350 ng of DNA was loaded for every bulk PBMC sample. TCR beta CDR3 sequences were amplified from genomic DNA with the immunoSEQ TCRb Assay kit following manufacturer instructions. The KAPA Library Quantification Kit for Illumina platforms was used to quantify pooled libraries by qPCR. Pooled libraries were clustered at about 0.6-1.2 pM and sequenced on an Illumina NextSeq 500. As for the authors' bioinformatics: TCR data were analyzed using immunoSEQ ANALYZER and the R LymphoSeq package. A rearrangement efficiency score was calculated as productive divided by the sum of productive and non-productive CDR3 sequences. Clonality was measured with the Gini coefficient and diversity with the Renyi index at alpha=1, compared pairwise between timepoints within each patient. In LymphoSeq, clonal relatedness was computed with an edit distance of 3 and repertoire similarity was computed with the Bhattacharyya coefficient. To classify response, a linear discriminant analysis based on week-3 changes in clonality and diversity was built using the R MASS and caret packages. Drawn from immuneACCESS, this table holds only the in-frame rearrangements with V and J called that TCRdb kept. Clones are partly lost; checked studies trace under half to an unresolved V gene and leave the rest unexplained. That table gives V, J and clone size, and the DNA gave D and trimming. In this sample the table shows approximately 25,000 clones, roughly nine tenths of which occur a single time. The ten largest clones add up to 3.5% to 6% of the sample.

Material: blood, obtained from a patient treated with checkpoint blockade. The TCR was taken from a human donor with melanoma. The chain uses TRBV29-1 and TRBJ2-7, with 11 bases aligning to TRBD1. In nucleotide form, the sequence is TGCAGCGTTGGGACAGGGGGCAACGAGCAGTACTTC. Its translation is CSVGTGGNEQYF.